The 27 T cell receptor beta chains below were found in one sample sequenced in a study of PD-1 blockade in classical Hodgkin lymphoma. Assay used: immunoSEQ multiplex PCR; TCRdb lists only in-frame clones, some missing. The repertoire consists of roughly 50,000 clones, with about three quarters occurring once and the leading ten covering around 20%. Relapse was seen in all patients after autologous stem cell transplantation, and brentuximab vedotin exposure was variable. The sequences come from peripheral blood mononuclear cells (PBMCs), collected before the second cycle of nivolumab. Receptor source: a human donor with classical Hodgkin lymphoma.

The J gene is TRBJ1-6, the V gene TRBV5-1; weak D call: TRBD1 (6 bases). Germline values: CDR1 SGHRS, CDR2 YFSETQ. The CDR3 length is 16 residues. Between the trimmed V and J ends, which lost 4 bases and 3 bases, there was a span of 14 bases. The DNA for the CDR3 is TGCGCCAGCAGCCCGGTGGGGGGGCACTATAATTCACCCCTCCACTTT. It translates to CASSPVGGHYNSPLHF.

CDR3 loop: CASSLAVEGGSEQFF. For the CDR3, the DNA is TGCGCCAGCAGCTTGGCCGTAGAGGGGGGAAGTGAGCAGTTCTTC. The chain uses TRBV5-1 and TRBJ2-1; TRBD1 or TRBD2 may be the D gene (6 bases each). The CDR3 totals 15 residues. The V gene's germline CDR1 is SGHRS and CDR2 YFSETQ. V lost 0 bases and J 9 bases, leaving 16 bases between the germline ends.

V is TRBV18 and J is TRBJ2-7, with TRBD1 identical over 7 bases. The CDR3 contains 15 residues. From germline, CDR1 is KGHSH and CDR2 LQKENI. The V and J ends lost 6 bases and 3 bases, in that order; junction bases with no gene match: 11. CDR3 coding DNA: TGTGCCAGCTCTCAAATCGCCGGGACAGACTACGAGCAGTACTTC. This encodes CASSQIAGTDYEQYF.

J is TRBJ1-5 and V is TRBV6-1, with a weak D call TRBD1 (5 bases). V lost 2 bases, J lost 1 base, and 12 bases lay in between. From germline, CDR1 is MNHNS and CDR2 SASEGT. The length of the CDR3 is 16 residues. The DNA of the CDR3 is TGTGCCAGCAGTGAACGTCCCCGGGACAGCAATCAGCCCCAGCATTTT. Amino acids: CASSERPRDSNQPQHF.

This chain uses TRBV6-1 with TRBJ2-1, with 11 bases fitting TRBD2. The CDR3 consists of 18 residues. Germline V gene data show CDR1 as MNHNS and CDR2 as SASEGT. The V segment lost 4 bases and the J segment 0 bases; nucleotides outside the gene matches: 8. The CDR3 DNA reads TGTGCCAGCAGTGGGTTAGCGGGGGGGCTAAGCTCCTACAATGAGCAGTTCTTC. Protein product: CASSGLAGGLSSYNEQFF.

The gene calls are TRBV14 and TRBJ1-1; D might be TRBD1 (5 bases). This CDR3 spans 14 amino acids. Germline lookup yields CDR1 SGHDN and CDR2 FVKESK. V lost 6 bases to trimming and J lost 11 bases, with 22 bases between them. The CDR3 DNA follows: TGTGCCAGCAGGCCCAACTGGGGGAACGGAAGGGCTTTCTTT. Its translation: CASRPNWGNGRAFF.

This chain uses TRBV25-1 with TRBJ1-2, with 12 bases matching TRBD1. J gave up 3 bases and V 6 bases, and 8 bases lay outside the gene matches. This CDR3 spans 16 amino acids. Germline CDR1 and CDR2: MGHDK and SYGVNS. CDR3 coding DNA: TGTGCCAGCAGACCGGGACAGGGGGCAGTACACTATGGCTACACCTTC. Its translation is CASRPGQGAVHYGYTF.

This clone was picked up one time. The V call is TRBV7-2, the J call TRBJ1-2; 7 bases map to TRBD1. V was clipped by 5 bases and J by 0 bases; unmatched bases: 9. The CDR3 sequence is 16 residues long. The V gene's germline CDR1 is SGHTA and CDR2 FQGNSA. The DNA of the CDR3 is TGTGCCAGCAGCAAAAACCGGGACAGCTCTAACTATGGCTACACCTTC. Translated: CASSKNRDSSNYGYTF.

The rearrangement joins TRBV2 to TRBJ1-1, with D perhaps TRBD1 (5 bases). The germline V gene has CDR1 SNHLY and CDR2 FYNNEI. This CDR3 has 11 residues. Trimming stripped 5 bases from V and 5 bases from J, with 6 bases between. CDR3 in DNA: TGTGCCAGCAGTTGGGGGACTGAAGCTTTCTTT. Translated, it gives CASSWGTEAFF.

This chain connects TRBV29-1 to TRBJ1-1; D uncertain. The V end was cut by 0 bases, the J end by 5 bases, with 13 bases between. The CDR3 sequence is 14 residues long. Per the germline V gene, CDR1 is SQVTM and CDR2 is ANQGSEA. In DNA form, the CDR3 reads TGCAGCGTTGAAGATTCTTTGACAAGGACTGAAGCTTTCTTT. Its protein is CSVEDSLTRTEAFF.

In its sample, this clone was seen a few times. At one end the junction does not follow the germline gene, possibly because of a read error. The V call is TRBV10-3, the J call TRBJ2-2; perhaps TRBD2 as D (6 bases). The CDR3 has 14 amino acids. CDR1 and CDR2 from the germline V gene are ENHRY and SYGVKD. CDR3 amino acids: CASSYALGGGELFF. Written as DNA, the CDR3 is TGTGCCAGCAGTTACGCCTTGGGGGGCGGGGAGCTGTTTTTT.

The chain joins TRBV30 to TRBJ1-4, with D unclear. This CDR3 is 15 amino acids long. Germline V gene sequence: CDR1 GTSNPN, CDR2 SVGIG (reference sequence). V lost 0 bases to trimming and J lost 7 bases, with 15 bases between them. The CDR3: CAWSVHSGTGEKLFF. In nucleotides, the CDR3 is TGTGCCTGGAGTGTACACTCGGGAACGGGTGAAAAACTGTTTTTT.

A single count supports this clone. The chain links TRBV18 to TRBJ1-3; D gene ambiguous. The CDR3 runs 14 residues. V was trimmed by 2 bases and J by 8 bases, leaving 13 bases between them. CDR1 and CDR2 from the germline V gene are KGHSH and LQKENI. As DNA, the CDR3 is TGTGCCAGCTCACCAATACCAGAACCGTACACCATATATTTT. Translating it yields CASSPIPEPYTIYF.

V is TRBV19 and J is TRBJ1-3; no reliable D call. V shed 9 bases and J shed 3 bases, with 12 bases lying between them. There are 13 residues in the CDR3. Germline loops: CDR1 LNHDA, CDR2 SQIVND (reference sequence). In DNA, the CDR3 is TGTGCCAGCCGACCGGAAGGTGGAAACACCATATATTTT. It is translated as CASRPEGGNTIYF.

The CDR3 DNA is TGTGCCAGCACCCCGTGGGGCGGGGGGTCCACTGAAGCTTTCTTT. Translating it yields CASTPWGGGSTEAFF. The genes are TRBV6-5 and TRBJ1-1, with D tentatively TRBD1 (5 bases). V dropped 7 bases and J dropped 4 bases, with 19 bases sitting between them. Germline loops: CDR1 MNHEY, CDR2 SVGAGI. This CDR3 comprises 15 residues.

The chain joins TRBV7-9 to TRBJ2-7; D might be TRBD2 (6 bases). In germline, CDR1 is SEHNR, CDR2 FQNEAQ (reference sequence). The CDR3 loop spans 15 amino acids. With 5 bases removed from V and 5 bases from J, the gap between germline ends came to 19 bases. The CDR3 coding sequence is TGTGCCAGCAGCCGTACCCGGGACTTAAAGGACGAGCAGTACTTC. Its protein product is CASSRTRDLKDEQYF.

This sequence joins TRBV7-2 and TRBJ2-5; D not resolved. V gave up 4 bases and J gave up 2 bases, with 11 bases separating them. This CDR3 is built from 14 residues. Per germline, CDR1 SGHTA and CDR2 FQGNSA. The CDR3 loop is CASSSRQLQETQYF. Written as DNA, the CDR3 is TGTGCCAGCAGCTCCCGACAACTACAAGAGACCCAGTACTTC.

This sequence joins TRBV28 and TRBJ2-7; D gene ambiguous. The V and J ends lost 5 bases and 3 bases respectively, with 5 bases between them. This CDR3 spans 11 amino acids. From germline, CDR1 is MDHEN and CDR2 SYDVKM. CDR3 DNA sequence: TGTGCCAGCAGTCCCCTCTACGAGCAGTACTTC. Translation gives CASSPLYEQYF.

V gene TRBV7-9 combines with J gene TRBJ2-1, with no clear D. The germline CDR1 and CDR2 sequences are SEHNR and FQNEAQ (reference sequence). This CDR3 spans 15 amino acids. Trimming took off 2 bases at V and 2 bases at J, with 10 bases between the two ends. The CDR3 DNA reads as TGTGCCAGCAGCTTATCTGGCGGAGCCTACAATGAGCAGTTCTTC. Its translation: CASSLSGGAYNEQFF.

A few counts support this clone. This sample includes further DNA sequences coding for the same CDR3. J is TRBJ2-7 and V is TRBV29-1; D call uncertain. CDR3 length: 11 residues. CDR1 is SQVTM, CDR2 ANQGSEA, per germline. Trimming removed 3 bases at V and 3 bases at J, with 6 bases between. The CDR3 loop reads CSVEGGYEQYF. CDR3 bases: TGCAGCGTTGAGGGCGGCTACGAGCAGTACTTC.

The chain is built from TRBV2 and TRBJ2-3; D is undetermined. Germline CDR1 and CDR2: SNHLY and FYNNEI. The CDR3 sequence is 11 residues long. V was clipped by 7 bases and J by 0 bases, with 2 bases between them. The CDR3 DNA sequence: TGTGCCAGCAAGAGCACAGATACGCAGTATTTT. Translated, it gives CASKSTDTQYF.

This chain uses TRBV7-2 with TRBJ1-5, with 9 bases that match TRBD1. This CDR3 is built from 14 residues. In germline, CDR1 is SGHTA, CDR2 FQGNSA. V was pared by 4 bases and J by 9 bases, with 7 bases of the junction left unmatched. The CDR3 nucleotides are TGTGCCAGCAGCTCCGTACAGGGGGCTGTGCCCCAGCATTTT. It encodes CASSSVQGAVPQHF. The complete variable domain, with remaining parts taken from reference TRBV7-2 and TRBJ1-5, reads GAGVSQSPSNKVTEKGKDVELRCDPISGHTALYWYRQSLGQGLEFLIYFQGNSAPDKSGLPSDRFSAERTGGSVSTLTIQRTQQEDSAVYLCASSSVQGAVPQHFGDGTRLSIL.

In its sample, this clone was seen many times. The chain couples TRBV11-1 to TRBJ1-4, with TRBD1 identical over 9 bases. This CDR3 has 17 amino acids. Germline-derived CDR1 and CDR2 are SGHAT and FQDESV (reference sequence). V trimming: 5 bases; J trimming: 0 bases; junction bases outside the gene matches: 7. CDR3 sequence reads: CASSPLQGAATNEKLFF. The CDR3 coding sequence is TGTGCCAGCAGCCCCCTACAGGGGGCAGCAACTAATGAAAAACTGTTTTTT. The full variable domain, in which reference TRBV11-1 and TRBJ1-4 provide the parts outside the CDR3, is EAEVAQSPRYKITEKSQAVAFWCDPISGHATLYWYRQILGQGPELLVQFQDESVVDDSQLPKDRFSAERLKGVDSTLKIQPAELGDSAMYLCASSPLQGAATNEKLFFGSGTQLSVL.

The gene calls are TRBV5-4 and TRBJ2-3; 16 positions match TRBD2. V gave up 4 bases and J gave up 4 bases; unmatched junction bases: 3. There are 16 residues in the CDR3. CDR1 SGHNT and CDR2 YYREEE come from the germline V gene (reference sequence). Written as DNA, the CDR3 is TGTGCCAGCAGCAGTGGGACTAGCGGGAGGGCAGATACGCAGTATTTT. Protein product: CASSSGTSGRADTQYF.

The genes are TRBV6-5 and TRBJ2-3; a possible D gene is TRBD1 (6 bases). Deletions cut 3 bases from V and 5 bases from J, with 12 bases between. Germline CDR1 reads MNHEY; CDR2 reads SVGAGI. The CDR3 is 14 residues long. The CDR3 loop is CASSYGGSRDTQYF. CDR3 bases: TGTGCCAGCAGTTATGGGGGCTCTAGAGATACGCAGTATTTT.

The J gene is TRBJ2-1, the V gene TRBV7-2; D is uncertain. This CDR3 region has 15 residues. V lost 1 base and J lost 1, with 8 bases in between. Germline CDR1 reads SGHTA; CDR2 reads FQGNSA. The CDR3 protein is CASSLGWGSYNEQFF. CDR3 DNA: TGTGCCAGCAGCTTAGGTTGGGGTTCCTACAATGAGCAGTTCTTC.

This clone was observed a few times. The chain is built from TRBV18 and TRBJ2-1; 11 bases fit TRBD1. CDR1 and CDR2 from the germline V gene are KGHSH and LQKENI. The CDR3 totals 17 residues. The V and J ends lost 4 bases and 5 bases, in that order; junction bases with no gene match: 10. The CDR3 is CASSRGTGGVGNNEQFF. CDR3 DNA sequence: TGTGCCAGCTCACGGGGGACAGGGGGAGTCGGGAACAATGAGCAGTTCTTC.